This TCR beta chain was observed in a study of blood T cells in healthy people across ages. From germline, CDR1 is LGHNA and CDR2 YSLEER. V lost 4 bases to trimming and J lost 11 bases, with 23 bases between them. This CDR3 comprises 15 residues. It was with a sample-barcoded 5' primer and a J-beta primer mix that a second PCR of about 7 to 12 cycles was run. TCRdb used MiXCR to reprocess the 5' RACE reads, holding one entry per CDR3 protein. The table records 710,000 or so distinct CDR3 sequences, about a fifth of them present only once. This clonotype was recorded a few times. Sequencing was carried out using blood. The chain is built from TRBV4-3 and TRBJ1-1; perhaps TRBD1 as D (6 bases). The sequence derives from a man between 70 and 80 years old in good health. CDR3 residues: CASSPTRVWGLGAFF. DNA for the CDR3: TGCGCCAGCAGCCCTACCCGGGTTTGGGGGCTTGGGGCTTTCTTT.